The 17 T cell receptor beta chains below all came from one sample that was sequenced in a study of cytomegalovirus exposure and HLA in healthy donors. 60 Vbeta and 13 Jbeta primers were used in PCR. Data came from immunoSEQ multiplex PCR; TCRdb stores just in-frame clones and leaves some out. The profile shows some 250,000 clones, 82% of them singletons. The sample was PBMCs. The receptors here all came from a woman aged 40 to 50 in good health and CMV-seropositive.

The J gene is TRBJ2-1, the V gene TRBV29-1, with D uncertain. Per the germline V gene, CDR1 is SQVTM and CDR2 is ANQGSEA. The CDR3 spans 12 residues. Trimming pared 7 bases from V and 0 bases from J, leaving 7 bases between. The CDR3 here is CSALSSYNEQFF. The CDR3 coding sequence is TGCAGCGCCCTAAGCTCCTACAATGAGCAGTTCTTC.

The chain couples TRBV11-2 to TRBJ2-1, with 8 bases fitting TRBD2. V shed 1 base, J shed 3 bases, and the junction held 2 bases outside the gene matches. The CDR3 sequence is 15 residues long. Germline V lookup: CDR1 SGHAT, CDR2 FQNNGV. The CDR3 region is CASSLGSGNYNEQFF. The CDR3 DNA is TGTGCCAGCAGCTTAGGTAGCGGGAACTACAATGAGCAGTTCTTC.

This clone has just a few counts. The chain has TRBV4-1 and TRBJ2-6, with no clear D. Germline-derived CDR1 and CDR2 are MGHRA and YSYEKL. The CDR3 contains 16 residues. V was cut by 4 bases and J by 3 bases, with 13 bases left in between. For the CDR3, the DNA is TGCGCCAGCAGCCCCGACAACAGCTTTGGGGCCAACGTCCTGACTTTC. It encodes CASSPDNSFGANVLTF.

In DNA form, the CDR3 reads TGTGCCAGCAGCGTAGAAGGGCGGGACACTGAAGCTTTCTTT. This sequence encodes CASSVEGRDTEAFF. J is TRBJ1-1 and V is TRBV9; D remains ambiguous. The CDR3 covers 14 residues. Germline-derived CDR1 and CDR2 are SGDLS and YYNGEE. Trimming stripped 0 bases from V and 3 bases from J, with 9 bases between.

V gene TRBV10-1 combines with J gene TRBJ2-5; a possible D gene is TRBD1 (5 bases). Trimming left V 6 bases short and J 2 bases short, with 10 bases between. This CDR3 comprises 13 residues. The germline V gene has CDR1 WNHNN and CDR2 SYGVQD (reference sequence). The CDR3 DNA reads as TGCGCCAGCAGCGCACAGGTGCAAGAGACCCAGTACTTC. Protein product: CASSAQVQETQYF.

The chain joins TRBV10-3 to TRBJ1-1, with 7 bases identical to TRBD1. The CDR3 consists of 12 residues. Losses at the gene ends were 8 bases for V and 3 bases for J; bases not matched to a gene: 3. Germline loops: CDR1 ENHRY, CDR2 SYGVKD. CDR3 sequence: CAIATGDTEAFF. CDR3 DNA: TGTGCCATCGCCACAGGGGACACTGAAGCTTTCTTT.

This chain joins TRBV19 and TRBJ1-4; D might be TRBD1 (6 bases). In germline, CDR1 is LNHDA, CDR2 SQIVND (reference sequence). The V end was cut by 6 bases, the J end by 4 bases, with 24 bases between. The CDR3 totals 18 residues. The chain's CDR3 is CASSQGPPHTTNNEKLFF. In DNA, the CDR3 is TGTGCCAGTAGCCAGGGGCCTCCCCACACAACTAATAATGAAAAACTGTTTTTT. Full variable domain (missing parts from reference TRBV19 and TRBJ1-4): DGGITQSPKYLFRKEGQNVTLSCEQNLNHDAMYWYRQDPGQGLRLIYYSQIVNDFQKGDIAEGYSVSREKKESFPLTVTSAQKNPTAFYLCASSQGPPHTTNNEKLFFGSGTQLSVL.

This clone has only one observation. The CDR3 is CASSWPWEDRLNTEAFF. The CDR3 region has the DNA TGTGCCAGCAGCTGGCCCTGGGAGGATAGATTGAACACTGAAGCTTTCTTT. The V and J genes are TRBV7-3 and TRBJ1-1; D ambiguous. The germline V and J ends were trimmed by 4 bases and 0 bases, with 18 bases remaining between them. Germline values: CDR1 SGHTA, CDR2 FQGTGA. CDR3 length: 17 amino acids.

The chain combines TRBV4-1 with TRBJ1-1; D possibly corresponds to TRBD1 (6 bases). V gave up 4 bases and J gave up 5 bases, with 14 bases separating them. This CDR3 comprises 14 residues. Germline loops: CDR1 MGHRA, CDR2 YSYEKL. CDR3 sequence reads: CASSLWGGRTEAFF. DNA of the CDR3: TGCGCCAGCAGCCTTTGGGGGGGCAGGACTGAAGCTTTCTTT.

For this clone: A junction end diverges from the germline sequence, so it may reflect a read error. The genes are TRBV7-7 and TRBJ2-7; 8 bases are shared with TRBD1. Germline CDR1 and CDR2: SSHAT and FNYEAQ (reference sequence). The CDR3 has 14 amino acids. CDR3 sequence reads: CASSLEVGQGEQYF. The CDR3, as DNA: TGTGCTAGCAGCTTAGAGGTTGGACAGGGCGAGCAGTACTTC.

This chain connects TRBV7-9 to TRBJ1-2; 7 positions match TRBD1. V was pared by 5 bases and J by 8 bases, with 8 bases of the junction left unmatched. CDR1 is SEHNR, CDR2 FQNEAQ, per germline (reference sequence). CDR3 size: 13 residues. CDR3 sequence: CASSRDRVGGYTF. CDR3 sequence (DNA): TGTGCCAGCAGCCGAGACAGGGTGGGGGGCTACACCTTC.

The V and J genes are TRBV7-9 and TRBJ2-6; TRBD1 matches at 8 bases. J lost 0 bases, V lost 9 bases, and 7 bases had no gene match. The CDR3 covers 16 residues. Germline V lookup: CDR1 SEHNR, CDR2 FQNEAQ (reference sequence). The CDR3 region is CASLYTGGSGANVLTF. CDR3 bases: TGTGCCAGTCTATATACAGGGGGCTCTGGGGCCAACGTCCTGACTTTC.

In nucleotides, the CDR3 is TGTGCCAGCTCCGGGCCCTTCGGTGGCGGACTCACGACAGATACGCAGTATTTT. Its translation is CASSGPFGGGLTTDTQYF. The genes are TRBV7-6 and TRBJ2-3; D might be TRBD2 (5 bases). Trimming took off 8 bases at V and 3 bases at J, with 27 bases between the two ends. Germline loops: CDR1 SGHVS, CDR2 FNYEAQ. The CDR3 loop spans 18 amino acids. The full variable domain, rest sourced from reference TRBV7-6 and TRBJ2-3, is GAGVSQSPRYKVTKRGQDVALRCDPISGHVSLYWYRQALGQGPEFLTYFNYEAQQDKSGLPNDRFSAERPEGSISTLTIQRTEQRDSAMYRCASSGPFGGGLTTDTQYFGPGTRLTVL.

The rearrangement links TRBV7-9 to TRBJ2-7; tentatively, D is TRBD1 (6 bases). Trimming shortened V by 5 bases and J by 2 bases, and 7 bases separated the two germline ends. Germline V gene lookup returns CDR1 SEHNR and CDR2 FQNEAQ (reference sequence). The CDR3 extends over 12 amino acids. CDR3 in DNA: TGTGCCAGCAGCCAGGGGCCCTACGAGCAGTACTTC. Amino acids: CASSQGPYEQYF.

V gene TRBV10-3 combines with J gene TRBJ2-1; perhaps TRBD1 as D (7 bases). CDR3 length equals 11 residues. Per germline, CDR1 ENHRY and CDR2 SYGVKD. V was clipped by 11 bases and J by 6 bases, with 11 bases between them. DNA of the CDR3: TGTGCCGTCCAGGGGGGCAATGAGCAGTTCTTC. Its protein is CAVQGGNEQFF.

The chain combines TRBV30 with TRBJ2-7, with TRBD1 identical over 8 bases. Germline assignment: CDR1 GTSNPN and CDR2 SVGIG (reference sequence). The CDR3 contains 12 residues. J gave up 12 bases and V 3 bases, and 10 bases lay outside the gene matches. CDR3 sequence (DNA): TGTGCCTGGAGCCTTACAGGGGGATCGGGGTACTTC. Its translation: CAWSLTGGSGYF.

The chain has TRBV5-6 and TRBJ2-7; 7 bases agree with TRBD2. J gave up 3 bases and V 0 bases, and 6 bases lay outside the gene matches. The CDR3 has 15 residues. Germline V gene lookup returns CDR1 SGHDT and CDR2 YYEEEE. The CDR3 region is CASSLVERGVYEQYF. CDR3 in DNA: TGTGCCAGCAGCTTGGTAGAACGGGGGGTCTACGAGCAGTACTTC.